This T cell receptor (beta chain) comes out of a study of Ad26.COV2.S vaccination and SARS-CoV-2 variants. V shed 5 bases and J 1 base; nucleotides not matched to a gene: 4. The CDR3 runs 15 residues. CDR1 is MNHEY and CDR2 is SMNVEV in the germline V gene (reference sequence). Repertoires were generated with immunoSEQ multiplex PCR, while TCRdb's copy carries only in-frame clones and drops some. The table shows about 350,000 clones, with 92% occurring only once. Sample: peripheral blood, taken after recovery from COVID-19. The TCR was taken from a human donor who had recovered from COVID-19. The V and J genes are TRBV27 and TRBJ2-5; 10 nucleotides align to TRBD1. CDR3 DNA: TGTGCCAGCAGTCCCTGGGACAGGGGCCAAGAGACCCAGTACTTC. Protein sequence: CASSPWDRGQETQYF.